This T cell receptor beta chain was recovered during a study of Graves' ophthalmopathy and Graves' hyperthyroidism. For the study at large: No ophthalmopathy within 18 months of follow-up signified stable hyperthyroidism. Study-level points and caveats: In predicting ophthalmopathy progression, the model reached 70.59% sensitivity and around 72% specificity. Among thyroid clonotypes expanded above 0.001 frequency, most also appeared in blood.

Germline CDR1 is SGHTA and CDR2 is FQGNSA. Between the trimmed V and J ends, which lost 5 bases and 6 bases, there was a span of 14 bases. CDR3 length: 13 residues. For this clonotype: Antigen: not known. This may come from a read error, since a much larger clone is one base off.

Reliance was placed on clinical symptoms, serum thyroxine, TRAb, thyroid ultrasound and orbital computed tomography for diagnosis. TCR beta CDR3 amplification used RNA transcripts. The workflow started with a first-round RT-PCR run with HTBI primers and then moved on to a second-round multiplex PCR. Using its own MiXCR run on the multiplex PCR reads, TCRdb lists one record per CDR3 protein. This table has more than 1,000,000 distinct CDR3 sequences, 35% to 40% appearing once. V is TRBV7-2 and J is TRBJ2-7, with a tentative D call TRBD1 (6 bases). Input material: peripheral blood or thyroid tissue (not recorded which). This sequence originates from an adult man with Graves' hyperthyroidism. The CDR3, as DNA: TGTGCCAGCAGCCGAGAACAGGGTGCCGAGCAGTACTTC. It encodes CASSREQGAEQYF.